The 31 T cell receptor beta chains below come from one sample, sequenced in a study of HIV-infected patients and healthy controls. The repertoire came from unfractionated whole blood and reflected all unsorted peripheral T cells. About 550 ng RNA was reverse transcribed with alpha and beta constant-region primers. Separate chain-specific third strand synthesis with multiplexing indices produced the alpha and beta libraries. Each CDR3 protein is one row after TCRdb ran MiXCR on the 5' RACE reads. Of about 9,600 distinct CDR3 sequences in the sample, less than 9.5% were seen once. The sequencing used blood, collected before antiretroviral therapy. These receptor sequences come from an adult with HIV infection.

The chain links TRBV3-1 to TRBJ1-5, with D uncertain. Trimming cost V 3 bases and J 3 bases, with 9 bases left between them. The CDR3 is 14 residues long. Per the germline V gene, CDR1 is LGHDT and CDR2 is YNNKEL (reference sequence). For the CDR3, the DNA is TGTGCCAGCAGCCAGAACGGTTTCAATCAGCCCCAGCATTTT. Its translation: CASSQNGFNQPQHF.

Many counts were recorded for this clonotype. V and J are TRBV20-1 and TRBJ2-1, with 11 bases lining up with TRBD2. Per the germline V gene, CDR1 is DFQATT and CDR2 is SNEGSKA (reference sequence). J lost 6 bases, V lost 6 bases, and 10 bases had no gene match. The CDR3 is 15 amino acids. CDR3 nucleotides: TGCAGTGCAATCGATAGCGGGGGGGTCGCCAATGAGCAGTTCTTC. Protein: CSAIDSGGVANEQFF.

This clonotype is categorized as medium-sized (0.01 to 0.1%). This sequence joins TRBV6-5 and TRBJ1-3; D remains unclear. Trimming stripped 2 bases from V and 0 bases from J, with 5 bases between. CDR1 is MNHEY, CDR2 SVGAGI, per germline. CDR3 length: 14 amino acids. CDR3 DNA sequence: TGTGCCAGCAGTTACATGAGCTCTGGAAACACCATATATTTT. This codes for CASSYMSSGNTIYF.

This clonotype has at least ten counts. The chain employs TRBV19 and TRBJ2-5; perhaps TRBD2 as D (6 bases). The V end lost 10 bases, the J end lost 2 bases, and 14 bases lay between the germline ends. This CDR3 is built from 13 residues. The germline CDR1 and CDR2 sequences are LNHDA and SQIVND (reference sequence). DNA for the CDR3: TGTGCCACCCGGAGGGTACCACAAGAGACCCAGTACTTC. This gives the protein CATRRVPQETQYF.

The table lists this clonotype with a few counts. The chain couples TRBV7-9 to TRBJ2-2; TRBD2 matches 7 bases. This CDR3 region has 16 residues. Germline V lookup: CDR1 SEHNR, CDR2 FQNEAQ (reference sequence). The J segment lost 2 bases and the V segment lost 2 bases, leaving 5 bases of the junction unmatched. The CDR3 is CASSLRGELNTGELFF. CDR3 in DNA: TGTGCCAGCAGCTTACGGGGGGAACTAAACACCGGGGAGCTGTTTTTT.

This clonotype counts as large. This CDR3 is CASSQALENIQYF. The CDR3 bases are TGTGCCAGCAGCCAAGCACTGGAAAACATTCAGTACTTC. The gene calls are TRBV14 and TRBJ2-4; D not resolved. Germline V lookup: CDR1 SGHDN, CDR2 FVKESK. This CDR3 spans 13 amino acids. V gave up 1 base and J gave up 5 bases, with 6 bases separating them.

Many counts were recorded for this clonotype. The CDR3 loop is CASRRTADTQYF. The CDR3 region has the DNA TGTGCCAGCAGAAGAACAGCAGATACGCAGTATTTT. The V and J genes are TRBV27 and TRBJ2-3; D unclear. The length of the CDR3 is 12 residues. Trimming stripped 6 bases from V and 4 bases from J, with 8 bases between. From germline, CDR1 is MNHEY and CDR2 SMNVEV (reference sequence).

This clonotype was observed at least ten times. The J gene is TRBJ1-5, the V gene TRBV12-3 or TRBV12-4; D gene unclear. This CDR3 has 13 residues. V was pared by 2 bases and J by 4 bases, with 6 bases between. This CDR3 is CASSLTENQPQHF. In DNA, the CDR3 is TGTGCCAGCAGTTTAACAGAAAATCAGCCCCAGCATTTT.

This clonotype has only a few counts. The chain employs TRBV5-1 and TRBJ2-3, with a weak D call TRBD2 (5 bases). Germline V CDR1 and CDR2: SGHRS, YFSETQ. Trimming took off 4 bases at V and 6 bases at J, with 15 bases between the two ends. There are 14 residues in the CDR3. CDR3 nucleotide sequence: TGCGCCAGCAGCCCGCATGGCCGGGGTGATACGCAGTATTTT. It translates to CASSPHGRGDTQYF.

This clonotype has at least ten counts. The V and J genes are TRBV15 and TRBJ2-1; 15 bases map to TRBD2. Germline CDR1 and CDR2: LNHNV and YYDKDF (reference sequence). Losses at the gene ends were 3 bases for V and 7 bases for J; bases not matched to a gene: 22. The CDR3 covers 22 residues. The CDR3 DNA sequence: TGTGCCACCAGCAGGAAGAATACGGGACTAGCGGGGGGAACCCCCGGGAGTAATGAGCAGTTCTTC. As protein: CATSRKNTGLAGGTPGSNEQFF.

This clonotype occurred many times. This sequence joins TRBV27 and TRBJ1-6; D is undetermined. Trimming stripped 2 bases from V and 2 bases from J, with 16 bases between. There are 18 residues in the CDR3. From germline, CDR1 is MNHEY and CDR2 SMNVEV (reference sequence). The chain's CDR3 is CASSLDATGSPYNSPLHF. The CDR3 nucleotides read TGTGCCAGCAGTTTAGATGCCACCGGATCGCCCTATAATTCACCCCTCCACTTT.

By share, this clonotype ranks as medium-sized. This chain uses TRBV3-1 with TRBJ1-1; D unclear. Germline V CDR1 and CDR2: LGHDT, YNNKEL (reference sequence). CDR3 length: 13 amino acids. V was cut by 9 bases and J by 1 base, with 12 bases left in between. In nucleotides, the CDR3 is TGTGCCAGTTCTAACGCCGCGAACACTGAAGCTTTCTTT. The encoded protein is CASSNAANTEAFF.

In its sample, this clonotype was seen many times. The V gene is TRBV7-9, the J gene TRBJ2-5; tentatively, D is TRBD2 (6 bases). V gave up 5 bases and J gave up 2 bases, with 15 bases separating them. CDR1 is SEHNR, CDR2 FQNEAQ, per germline (reference sequence). This CDR3 comprises 15 residues. The CDR3 coding sequence is TGTGCCAGCAGCCGGGCGAGGCGGGGACAAGAGACCCAGTACTTC. Its protein product is CASSRARRGQETQYF.

By sample fraction, this clonotype is medium-sized. This rearrangement joins TRBV19 to TRBJ1-1; D uncertain. The CDR3 sequence is 13 residues long. The V end lost 11 bases, the J end lost 0 bases, and 13 bases lay between the germline ends. Germline CDR1 LNHDA, CDR2 SQIVND (reference sequence). The CDR3 is CAVRFSMNTEAFF. For the CDR3, the DNA is TGTGCCGTGAGGTTTAGCATGAACACTGAAGCTTTCTTT.

This clonotype was seen many times. The rearrangement joins TRBV7-8 to TRBJ2-1; D is undetermined. Germline-derived CDR1 and CDR2 are SGHVS and FQNEAQ. Deletions cut 5 bases from V and 5 bases from J, with 19 bases between. The CDR3 is 16 amino acids. The CDR3 nucleotides are TGTGCCAGCAGCCCTACCGCCCGGCGTCCCGACAATGAGCAGTTCTTC. This sequence encodes CASSPTARRPDNEQFF.

This clonotype was counted many times. The V gene is TRBV12-3 or TRBV12-4, the J gene TRBJ2-6; D call uncertain. This CDR3 contains 15 residues. Trimming took 6 bases from V and 0 from J, leaving 9 bases between them. This CDR3 reads CASSPQLSGANVLTF. The CDR3 DNA reads TGTGCCAGCAGCCCGCAGCTCTCTGGGGCCAACGTCCTGACTTTC.

This clonotype was seen at least ten times. V gene TRBV7-2 combines with J gene TRBJ2-5; TRBD1 or TRBD2 may be the D gene (5 bases each). CDR1 and CDR2 (germline): SGHTA, FQGNSA. The CDR3 spans 15 residues. Trimming removed 3 bases at V and 9 bases at J, with 20 bases between. CDR3 in amino acids: CASSFRDLPEGAQYF. The DNA of the CDR3 is TGTGCCAGCAGCTTCCGGGACCTCCCGGAAGGGGCCCAGTACTTC.

This clonotype was recorded at least ten times. The chain is built from TRBV2 and TRBJ1-2; D gene ambiguous. The CDR3 length is 13 residues. Trimming took 0 bases from V and 8 from J, leaving 10 bases between them. CDR1 is SNHLY, CDR2 FYNNEI, per germline. Here the CDR3 reads CASSEAPVPGYTF. CDR3 nucleotide sequence: TGTGCCAGCAGTGAAGCGCCAGTCCCAGGCTACACCTTC.

Ten or more counts support this clonotype. The chain couples TRBV7-9 to TRBJ2-4; perhaps TRBD2 as D (5 bases). The germline gives CDR1 SEHNR, CDR2 FQNEAQ (reference sequence). This CDR3 has 16 residues. The germline V and J ends were trimmed by 6 bases and 0 bases, with 15 bases remaining between them. CDR3 in amino acids: CASSPGSGAAKNIQYF. CDR3 DNA sequence: TGTGCCAGCAGTCCAGGCAGCGGCGCAGCCAAAAACATTCAGTACTTC.

This clonotype showed up many times. The V call is TRBV6-5, the J call TRBJ2-7; 11 bases align to TRBD1. Germline V gene sequence: CDR1 MNHEY, CDR2 SVGAGI. V shed 5 bases, J shed 2 bases, and the junction held 5 bases outside the gene matches. There are 15 residues in the CDR3. CDR3 sequence: CASSPGQGAAYEQYF. For the CDR3, the DNA is TGTGCCAGCAGTCCCGGACAGGGGGCCGCCTACGAGCAGTACTTC.

The chain recombines TRBV25-1 with TRBJ2-7; a weak D match, TRBD1 (5 bases). Germline V gene lookup returns CDR1 MGHDK and CDR2 SYGVNS. This CDR3 has 14 amino acids. V gave up 1 base and J gave up 8 bases, with 15 bases separating them. Written as DNA, the CDR3 is TGTGCCAGCAGTGAATGGGATGGGGCCACCCAGCAGTACTTC. Protein product: CASSEWDGATQQYF.

This clonotype is medium-sized by share. This rearrangement joins TRBV10-3 to TRBJ2-2; 9 nucleotides match TRBD2. V was clipped by 8 bases and J by 6 bases; unmatched bases: 7. The CDR3 sequence is 14 residues long. Germline loops: CDR1 ENHRY, CDR2 SYGVKD. CDR3 residues: CAIGSSGGPGELFF. The CDR3 nucleotides read TGTGCCATCGGGTCCAGCGGGGGGCCCGGGGAGCTGTTTTTT.

This clonotype has at least ten counts. V is TRBV20-1 and J is TRBJ2-5, with 9 bases aligning to TRBD1. V shed 5 bases and J 4 bases; nucleotides not matched to a gene: 14. This CDR3 region has 16 residues. Germline V gene data show CDR1 as DFQATT and CDR2 as SNEGSKA (reference sequence). The CDR3: CSASSAGQGFGETQYF. The CDR3 region has the DNA TGCAGTGCTTCCTCGGCAGGACAGGGGTTTGGAGAGACCCAGTACTTC.

Comment on this clonotype: A much larger clone sits a single nucleotide away, making a read error possible. The CDR3 DNA reads as TGTGCCAGCAGTAGGGACAGGGAACACCAAGAGACCCAGTACTTC. Protein product: CASSRDREHQETQYF. J is TRBJ2-5 and V is TRBV27, with TRBD1 matching over 9 bases. The length of the CDR3 is 15 residues. Trimming took 5 bases from V and 0 from J; bases not matched to a gene: 4. Germline V gene sequence: CDR1 MNHEY, CDR2 SMNVEV (reference sequence).

The sample holds many counts of this clonotype. The chain carries TRBV30 and TRBJ2-5, with 7 bases matching TRBD1. Looked up from germline, CDR1 is GTSNPN and CDR2 is SVGIG (reference sequence). Losses at the gene ends were 2 bases for V and 3 bases for J; bases not matched to a gene: 3. The CDR3 spans 13 residues. The CDR3 nucleotides are TGTGCCTGGAGTCTTACAGGGGAAGAGACCCAGTACTTC. Translating gives CAWSLTGEETQYF.

The CDR3 protein is CASSNTVRSKGFF. CDR3 nucleotides: TGTGCCAGCAGTAATACGGTACGGAGTAAAGGTTTCTTT. The V and J genes are TRBV12-3 or TRBV12-4 and TRBJ1-1; D gene unclear. The CDR3 spans 13 residues. Trimming took 5 bases from V and 13 from J, leaving 20 bases between them.

This chain connects TRBV28 to TRBJ1-5, with unresolved D. Germline V gene data show CDR1 as MDHEN and CDR2 as SYDVKM. The V end lost 2 bases, the J end lost 3 bases, and 11 bases lay between the germline ends. This CDR3 comprises 15 residues. The CDR3: CASSLESFLNQPQHF. The CDR3 DNA follows: TGTGCCAGCAGTTTAGAGAGCTTCCTCAATCAGCCCCAGCATTTT.

This clonotype was seen at least ten times. The chain combines TRBV10-3 with TRBJ2-5, with 7 bases aligning to TRBD1. J gave up 0 bases and V 0 bases, and 4 bases lay outside the gene matches. There are 16 residues in the CDR3. Germline lookup yields CDR1 ENHRY and CDR2 SYGVKD. Written as DNA, the CDR3 is TGTGCCATCAGTGAGTCGTGGGACAGCTACCAAGAGACCCAGTACTTC. Translating gives CAISESWDSYQETQYF.

This clonotype was seen repeatedly, ten times or more. The rearrangement joins TRBV5-1 to TRBJ1-4; 7 bases are a match to TRBD1. CDR1 and CDR2 from the germline V gene are SGHRS and YFSETQ. The CDR3 loop spans 14 amino acids. With 4 bases clipped from V and 1 base from J, the junction kept 1 base outside the gene matches. Here the CDR3 reads CASSRQGTNEKLFF. The CDR3 nucleotides read TGCGCCAGCAGCCGACAGGGAACTAATGAAAAACTGTTTTTT.

This clonotype was recorded at least ten times. This chain uses TRBV5-4 with TRBJ2-5, with D maybe TRBD2 (5 bases). Germline V gene lookup returns CDR1 SGHNT and CDR2 YYREEE (reference sequence). V dropped 2 bases and J dropped 5 bases, with 16 bases sitting between them. This CDR3 is 15 amino acids long. CDR3 protein: CASSLISVATETQYF. The CDR3 DNA follows: TGTGCCAGCAGCTTAATATCAGTAGCGACGGAGACCCAGTACTTC.

This clonotype appeared many times. V is TRBV27 and J is TRBJ2-1, with 13 nucleotides matching TRBD2. The germline V gene has CDR1 MNHEY and CDR2 SMNVEV (reference sequence). This CDR3 contains 15 residues. Trimming took 4 bases from V and 9 from J; bases not matched to a gene: 6. CDR3 sequence reads: CASSSRLAGGGEQFF. As DNA, the CDR3 is TGTGCCAGCAGTTCAAGACTAGCGGGGGGTGGTGAGCAGTTCTTC.